Sequencing of this T cell receptor beta chain was carried out in a study of blood T cell repertoires in COVID-19. Overall study context: Researchers got acute and convalescent COVID-19 samples from the United States, Italy and Spain. Sources were T cells, B-cell-depleted T cells, or PBMCs; the material itself was cDNA or gDNA.

Per the original methods: Estimation of nucleated cell counts was performed using reference gene primer amplification. Generated by immunoSEQ multiplex PCR, the TCRdb table keeps only in-frame clones and is missing some. D and trimming come from the DNA, and the V and J calls and clone size come from that table. The data hold more than 200,000 clones, with 83% observed a single time. The V segment lost 4 bases and the J segment 4 bases; nucleotides outside the gene matches: 11. Germline assignment: CDR1 SGHNT and CDR2 YYREEE (reference sequence). This CDR3 is 17 amino acids long. This clonotype originated in a woman aged 45 to 65 with acute or convalescent COVID-19. The V call is TRBV5-4, the J call TRBJ2-2; TRBD2 matches at 9 bases. The material sequenced was peripheral blood. The CDR3 is CASSPGGLAGLTGELFF. Here the CDR3 DNA reads TGTGCCAGCAGCCCCGGGGGTCTAGCGGGACTCACCGGGGAGCTGTTTTTT.